This T cell receptor (beta chain) was obtained from a study of shared clonotypes between healthy human individuals. Findings and caveats of the study: Sorted-subset sequencing was shown by rarefaction to be incomplete despite large depth.

Only Caucasian adults living in Nashville, Tennessee made up the donor group. J gave up 5 bases and V 7 bases, and 4 bases lay outside the gene matches. The germline gives CDR1 MNHNY, CDR2 SVGAGI (reference sequence). The CDR3 extends over 14 amino acids. As concerns this clone: The antigen is not known.

Data came from immunoSEQ multiplex PCR; TCRdb stores just in-frame clones and leaves some out. The data hold over 2 million clones, with 85% to 95% observed a single time. This sequence originates from a young man in good health. Some clones in this sample may be carry-over from other donors' samples. Material for sequencing was naive CD4+ T cells from PBMCs. The subset denotes: CD45RA+ positively selected. V is TRBV6-6 and J is TRBJ2-7; 14 bases fit TRBD2. CDR3 sequence: CASKGLAGVDEQYF. The CDR3 DNA reads TGTGCCAGCAAGGGACTAGCGGGAGTTGACGAGCAGTACTTC.